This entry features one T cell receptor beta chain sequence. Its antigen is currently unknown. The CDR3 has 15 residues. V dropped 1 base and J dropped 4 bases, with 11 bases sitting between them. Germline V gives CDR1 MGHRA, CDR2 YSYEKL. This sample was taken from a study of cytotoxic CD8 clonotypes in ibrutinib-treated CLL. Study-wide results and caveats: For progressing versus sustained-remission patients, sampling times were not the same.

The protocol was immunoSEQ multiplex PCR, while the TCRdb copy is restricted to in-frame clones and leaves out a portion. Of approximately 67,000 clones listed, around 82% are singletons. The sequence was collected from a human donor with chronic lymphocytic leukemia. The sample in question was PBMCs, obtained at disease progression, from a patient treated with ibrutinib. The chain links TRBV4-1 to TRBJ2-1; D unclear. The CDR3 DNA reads TGCGCCAGCAGCCAAGTTGATTTTAGGTACAATGAGCAGTTCTTC. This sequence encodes CASSQVDFRYNEQFF.